Reported below is one T cell receptor (beta chain). No antigen is known for it. No base quality information exists; no much larger clone differs at one position. The source of the sample is a study of CD4+ T cells in melanoma (dated by TCRdb to about 2022). The study in broad terms: The study investigated neoantigen-specific CD4+ T cells in human melanoma.

The donors were melanoma patients. Study-wide conclusions, independent of this receptor: Neoantigen-specific CD4+ T cells in melanoma were reported to show diverse differentiation states. The report described a correlation between neoantigen-specific CD4+ T cells and the function of CD8+ T cells, macrophages and B cells.

Receptor libraries were prepared by the immunoSEQ multiplex PCR assay. This is the immuneACCESS table as TCRdb keeps it, with only in-frame sequences that have V and J called. A part of the clones is gone; compared with another copy, unresolved V genes explain less than half, and the rest is unexplained. This sample has 9,900 or so clones in its table, and over 60% of those were observed once. Roughly 21% of the sample goes to the ten largest clones. The CDR3 goes from the cysteine to the phenylalanine over 14 residues. Only the CDR3 DNA stays, 42 bases, in frame from base 1. Looking up the germline V gene (reference sequence) yields CDR1 SGHKS and CDR2 YYEKEE. Compared with germline, V lacks 8 bases and J lacks 4 bases; bases without a gene match: 11.

Recombination joined TRBV5-5 with TRBJ2-7, with 8 bases matching TRBD1. The source material was cells from a culture (not recorded whether cultured in vitro). The receptor was derived from a human donor with melanoma. At the DNA level, the sequence is TGTGCCAGTACCAGAGACAGGGGTGCTTACGAGCAGTACTTC. Translation gives CASTRDRGAYEQYF.